These 21 T cell receptor beta chains were all obtained from the same sample, sequenced in a study of blood T cell repertoires in COVID-19. Sequencing was performed with immunoSEQ multiplex PCR; in TCRdb, only in-frame clones are kept and a portion is missing. There are about 280,000 clones in the sample; around 83% occur only once, and 5% lies in the top ten. Sequenced: PBMCs or T cells enriched from blood (not recorded which). The source is a man in his forties or fifties who had been exposed to COVID-19.

The chain combines TRBV3-1 (or the pseudogene TRBV3-2) with TRBJ2-7; a weak D match, TRBD1 (6 bases). CDR3 size: 13 residues. Deletions cut 4 bases from V and 2 bases from J, with 9 bases between. The germline CDR1 and CDR2 sequences are LGHDT and YNNKEL (reference sequence). This CDR3 reads CASSPRGPYEQYF. Here the CDR3 DNA reads TGTGCCAGCAGCCCCAGGGGTCCCTACGAGCAGTACTTC.

This chain connects TRBV19 to TRBJ1-5; maybe TRBD1 (5 bases). With 6 bases removed from V and 2 bases from J, the gap between germline ends came to 20 bases. Germline loops: CDR1 LNHDA, CDR2 SQIVND (reference sequence). The CDR3 length is 17 residues. The CDR3 protein is CASSPLAGKIGNQPQHF. The DNA of the CDR3 is TGTGCCAGTAGCCCCTTGGCAGGGAAGATTGGCAATCAGCCCCAGCATTTT.

The chain combines TRBV5-6 with TRBJ2-3, with D possibly being TRBD2 (6 bases). CDR1 and CDR2 from the germline V gene are SGHDT and YYEEEE. The CDR3 has 15 amino acids. Trimming stripped 1 base from V and 0 bases from J, with 9 bases between. The CDR3 DNA reads TGTGCCAGCAGCTTGAGGGGACTCAGCACAGATACGCAGTATTTT. Translating gives CASSLRGLSTDTQYF.

V gene TRBV2 combines with J gene TRBJ1-2; no clear D. Germline V gene data show CDR1 as SNHLY and CDR2 as FYNNEI. The V end was cut by 3 bases, the J end by 3 bases, with 8 bases between. The CDR3 runs to 13 residues. CDR3 sequence reads: CASSENDYYGYTF. CDR3 coding DNA: TGTGCCAGCAGTGAGAACGACTACTATGGCTACACCTTC. Drawing the rest from reference TRBV2 and TRBJ1-2, the complete variable domain is EPEVTQTPSHQVTQMGQEVILRCVPISNHLYFYWYRQILGQKVEFLVSFYNNEISEKSEIFDDQFSVERPDGSNFTLKIRSTKLEDSAMYFCASSENDYYGYTFGSGTRLTVV.

The V gene is TRBV5-1, the J gene TRBJ1-1, with D possibly matching TRBD1 (5 bases). CDR1 is SGHRS and CDR2 is YFSETQ in the germline V gene. V was trimmed by 6 bases and J by 4 bases, leaving 16 bases between them. The CDR3 contains 14 residues. DNA for the CDR3: TGCGCCAGCACTCGGGGGGACGGAACCACTGAAGCTTTCTTT. Amino acids: CASTRGDGTTEAFF.

The chain couples TRBV19 to TRBJ2-1; D may be TRBD1 (6 bases). Trimming left V 8 bases short and J 4 bases short, with 12 bases between. This CDR3 is 13 amino acids long. From germline, CDR1 is LNHDA and CDR2 SQIVND (reference sequence). The CDR3 coding sequence is TGTGCCAGTTTGGGACAAGGGTACAATGAGCAGTTCTTC. Translation: CASLGQGYNEQFF.

The chain joins TRBV18 to TRBJ2-7; D not resolved. Trimming left V 3 bases short and J 4 bases short, with 7 bases between. Per germline, CDR1 KGHSH and CDR2 LQKENI. The CDR3 has 12 residues. The CDR3 DNA follows: TGTGCCAGCTCACCGTCTCTTTACGAGCAGTACTTC. This sequence encodes CASSPSLYEQYF. Combining the CDR3 with reference TRBV18 and TRBJ2-7 gives the whole variable domain NAGVMQNPRHLVRRRGQEARLRCSPMKGHSHVYWYRQLPEEGLKFMVYLQKENIIDESGMPKERFSAEFPKEGPSILRIQQVVRGDSAAYFCASSPSLYEQYFGPGTRLTVT.

The V and J genes are TRBV27 and TRBJ1-6, with 7 bases fitting TRBD1. V dropped 7 bases and J dropped 7; count of bases not matched to a gene: 7. The CDR3 sequence is 14 residues long. The germline gives CDR1 MNHEY, CDR2 SMNVEV (reference sequence). CDR3 sequence (DNA): TGTGCCAGCACCTCGGGACAGTCCAATTCACCCCTCCACTTT. This encodes CASTSGQSNSPLHF.

The V gene is TRBV4-1, the J gene TRBJ2-1, with a weak D call TRBD2 (5 bases). The CDR3 spans 16 residues. Per germline, CDR1 MGHRA and CDR2 YSYEKL. V was trimmed by 5 bases and J by 2 bases, leaving 16 bases between them. CDR3 in DNA: TGCGCCAGCAGCTCAAGCCTAGCCCATACCTACAATGAGCAGTTCTTC. This gives the protein CASSSSLAHTYNEQFF.

The V gene is TRBV29-1, the J gene TRBJ2-2, with TRBD2 identical over 8 bases. This CDR3 comprises 13 residues. After removal of 6 bases from V and 6 bases from J, the junction contained 6 bases not matched to a gene. Per germline, CDR1 SQVTM and CDR2 ANQGSEA. The CDR3 reads CSVAAGEAGELFF. In nucleotides, the CDR3 is TGCAGCGTAGCAGCGGGAGAGGCCGGGGAGCTGTTTTTT.

In its sample, this clone was seen once. The chain recombines TRBV2 with TRBJ2-5, with D possibly being TRBD2 (5 bases). Germline V gene sequence: CDR1 SNHLY, CDR2 FYNNEI. Deletions cut 6 bases from V and 0 bases from J, with 5 bases between. The CDR3 runs to 12 residues. The CDR3 DNA reads TGTGCCAGCAGGGGAGACCAAGAGACCCAGTACTTC. The encoded protein is CASRGDQETQYF.

The sample holds a few counts of this clone. In DNA, the CDR3 is TGTGCCAGCAGCCCTCCGGGGGCCAACGTCCTGACTTTC. Protein sequence: CASSPPGANVLTF. The V gene is TRBV6-6, the J gene TRBJ2-6; D uncertain. Germline CDR1 MNHNY, CDR2 SVGAGI (reference sequence). This CDR3 comprises 13 residues. Trimming shortened V by 6 bases and J by 4 bases, and 7 bases separated the two germline ends.

The rearrangement uses TRBV7-3 and TRBJ2-1, with a weak D call TRBD2 (6 bases). Looked up from germline, CDR1 is SGHTA and CDR2 is FQGTGA. Trimming shortened V by 0 bases and J by 14 bases, and 17 bases separated the two germline ends. CDR3 size: 14 residues. CDR3 loop: CASSLTSSVGEKFF. The CDR3, as DNA: TGTGCCAGCAGCTTAACATCTAGCGTGGGGGAAAAGTTCTTC.

This chain connects TRBV7-2 to TRBJ2-1, with 7 bases aligning to TRBD2. The CDR3 contains 15 residues. Trimming cost V 1 base and J 8 bases; bases outside gene matches: 8. The V gene's germline CDR1 is SGHTA and CDR2 FQGNSA. CDR3 DNA sequence: TGTGCCAGCAGCTTAGACGGGAGGCCCAGGGATGAGCAGTTCTTC. As protein: CASSLDGRPRDEQFF.

The rearrangement uses TRBV18 and TRBJ2-5; D possibly corresponds to TRBD2 (5 bases). Germline V gives CDR1 KGHSH, CDR2 LQKENI. The V gene lost 2 bases and the J gene lost 4 bases, with 11 bases spanning the gap. This CDR3 is built from 14 residues. DNA of the CDR3: TGTGCCAGCTCACCAGGGGTTGGAGGAGAGACCCAGTACTTC. The encoded protein is CASSPGVGGETQYF.

The chain combines TRBV4-1 with TRBJ1-2; 7 bases fit TRBD1. The CDR3 runs 12 residues. From germline, CDR1 is MGHRA and CDR2 YSYEKL. V trimming: 4 bases; J trimming: 7 bases; junction bases outside the gene matches: 3. CDR3 bases: TGCGCCAGCAGCCTGACAGGGACTGGCTACACCTTC. Its protein is CASSLTGTGYTF.

This clone has just one count. CDR3 sequence: CASSDRGGSTEAFF. In nucleotides, the CDR3 is TGTGCCAGCAGCGACCGGGGTGGTAGCACTGAAGCTTTCTTT. The rearrangement joins TRBV7-9 to TRBJ1-1; D is ambiguous. This CDR3 spans 14 amino acids. V gave up 5 bases and J gave up 4 bases, with 14 bases separating them. From germline, CDR1 is SEHNR and CDR2 FQNEAQ (reference sequence).

This chain connects TRBV24-1 to TRBJ2-1; 8 bases are shared with TRBD2. Germline-derived CDR1 and CDR2 are KGHDR and SFDVKD. The V gene end was trimmed by 3 bases and the J gene end by 8 bases; junction bases not matched to a gene: 8. This CDR3 contains 15 residues. CDR3 sequence reads: CATSDRRGVADEQFF. DNA of the CDR3: TGTGCCACCAGTGATCGGCGGGGGGTTGCCGATGAGCAGTTCTTC.

This clone has just a few counts. The gene calls are TRBV7-9 and TRBJ2-7, with D possibly being TRBD2 (6 bases). Trimming took off 0 bases at V and 6 bases at J, with 12 bases between the two ends. This CDR3 is built from 14 residues. Germline CDR1 and CDR2: SEHNR and FQNEAQ (reference sequence). The CDR3, as DNA: TGTGCCAGCAGCTTAGCCGGGAGTATACGCGAGCAGTACTTC. Amino acid sequence: CASSLAGSIREQYF.

This clone was detected a few times. The chain uses TRBV5-4 and TRBJ2-3; TRBD2 matches at 11 bases. The J segment lost 3 bases and the V segment lost 4 bases, leaving 7 bases of the junction unmatched. Germline CDR1 is SGHNT and CDR2 is YYREEE (reference sequence). The CDR3 totals 16 residues. CDR3 coding DNA: TGTGCCAGCAGCCCCGTGGGGACTAGCGGTACAGATACGCAGTATTTT. Translated: CASSPVGTSGTDTQYF.

The chain links TRBV5-4 to TRBJ1-1, with 9 bases matching TRBD1. CDR3 length equals 15 residues. After removal of 3 bases from V and 5 bases from J, the junction contained 8 bases not matched to a gene. Germline CDR1 is SGHNT and CDR2 is YYREEE (reference sequence). The CDR3 DNA follows: TGTGCCAGCAGCTGGAAGGGACAGGGTTGGACTGAAGCTTTCTTT. This translates into CASSWKGQGWTEAFF.